This TCR beta chain was sequenced during a study of regulatory T cells in long-lasting Graves disease. Findings and caveats of the study: Less diverse TCR repertoires were seen in persistent Graves' patients than in newly diagnosed ones.

The time point: newly diagnosed GD, antithyroid drugs for less than 3 months. Extracted RNA from PBMCs served as the source of the TCR library. Trimming stripped 0 bases from V and 8 bases from J, with 16 bases between. Germline-derived CDR1 and CDR2 are DFQATT and SNEGSKA (reference sequence). There are 15 residues in the CDR3. Researchers made TCR beta libraries by using iRepertoire HTBI primers and running Arm-PCR on CDR3 regions. A single record per CDR3 protein comes from TCRdb applying MiXCR to the multiplex PCR reads. The table has under 400,000 distinct CDR3 sequences, over 15% seen once. A word on this clonotype: Its antigen is still unknown.

This sample also appeared in a second study, on T cells in Graves' hyperthyroidism and ophthalmopathy. From that report: Graves' hyperthyroidism without ophthalmopathy progression within 18 months was termed stable. HTBI primers were the set used in a first-round RT-PCR of the TCR CDR3. Most thyroid clonotypes with frequency above 0.001 were detected in blood.

The chain uses TRBV20-1 and TRBJ1-4; a possible D gene is TRBD1 (5 bases). The sequencing here drew on peripheral blood mononuclear cells (PBMCs), taken at new diagnosis, from a patient treated with antithyroid drugs. This clonotype was sampled from a man aged 35-49 years with Graves disease. CDR3 coding DNA: TGCAGTGCTAGAGATGGGGGGATGAGAGCAGAAAAACTGTTTTTT. This translates into CSARDGGMRAEKLFF.